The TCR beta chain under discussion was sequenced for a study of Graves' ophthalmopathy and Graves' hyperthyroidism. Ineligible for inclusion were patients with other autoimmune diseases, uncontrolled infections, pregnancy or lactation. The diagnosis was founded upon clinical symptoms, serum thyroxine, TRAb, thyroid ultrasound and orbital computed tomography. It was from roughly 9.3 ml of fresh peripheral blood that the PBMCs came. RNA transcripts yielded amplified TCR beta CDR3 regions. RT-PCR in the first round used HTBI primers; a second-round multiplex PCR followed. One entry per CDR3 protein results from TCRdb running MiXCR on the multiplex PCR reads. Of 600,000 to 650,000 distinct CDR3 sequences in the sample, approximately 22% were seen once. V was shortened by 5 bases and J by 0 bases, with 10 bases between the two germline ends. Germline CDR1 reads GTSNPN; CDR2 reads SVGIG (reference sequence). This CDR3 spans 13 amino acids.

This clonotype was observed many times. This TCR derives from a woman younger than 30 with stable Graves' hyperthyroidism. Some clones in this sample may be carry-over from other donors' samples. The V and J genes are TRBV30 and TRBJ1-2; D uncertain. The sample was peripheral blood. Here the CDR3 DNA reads TGTGCCTGGCGGGGAGGGCCTAACTATGGCTACACCTTC. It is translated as CAWRGGPNYGYTF.